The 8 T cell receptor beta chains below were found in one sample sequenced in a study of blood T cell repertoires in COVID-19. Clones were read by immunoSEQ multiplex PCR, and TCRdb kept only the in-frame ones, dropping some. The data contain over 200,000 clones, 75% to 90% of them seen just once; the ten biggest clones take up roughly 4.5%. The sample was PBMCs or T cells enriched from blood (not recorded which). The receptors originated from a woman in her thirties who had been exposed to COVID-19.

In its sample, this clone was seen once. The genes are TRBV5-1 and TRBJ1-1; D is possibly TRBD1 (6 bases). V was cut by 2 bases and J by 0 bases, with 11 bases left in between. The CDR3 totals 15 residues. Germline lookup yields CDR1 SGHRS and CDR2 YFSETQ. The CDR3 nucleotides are TGCGCCAGCAGCTTAAACAGGGTAATGAACACTGAAGCTTTCTTT. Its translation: CASSLNRVMNTEAFF.

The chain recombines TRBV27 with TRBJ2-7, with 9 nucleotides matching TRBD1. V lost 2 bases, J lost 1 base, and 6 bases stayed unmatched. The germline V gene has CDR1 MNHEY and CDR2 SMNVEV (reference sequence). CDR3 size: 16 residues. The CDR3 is CASSLNRQGGSYEQYF. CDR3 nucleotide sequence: TGTGCCAGCAGTTTAAATAGACAGGGGGGATCCTACGAGCAGTACTTC.

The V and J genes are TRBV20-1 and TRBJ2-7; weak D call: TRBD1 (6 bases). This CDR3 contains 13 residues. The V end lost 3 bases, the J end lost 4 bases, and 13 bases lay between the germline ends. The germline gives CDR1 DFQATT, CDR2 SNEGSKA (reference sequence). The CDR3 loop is CSASKNREYEQYF. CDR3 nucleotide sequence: TGCAGTGCTAGTAAGAACAGGGAATACGAGCAGTACTTC.

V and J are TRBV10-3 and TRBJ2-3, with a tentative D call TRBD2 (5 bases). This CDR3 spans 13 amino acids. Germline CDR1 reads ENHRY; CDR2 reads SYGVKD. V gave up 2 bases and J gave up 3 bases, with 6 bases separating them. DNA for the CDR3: TGTGCCATCAGTGAGCGGACTACAGATACGCAGTATTTT. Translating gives CAISERTTDTQYF.

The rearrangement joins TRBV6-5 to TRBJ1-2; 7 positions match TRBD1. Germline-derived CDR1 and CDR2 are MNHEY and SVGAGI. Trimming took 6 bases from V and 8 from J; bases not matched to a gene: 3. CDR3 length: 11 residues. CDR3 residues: CASRKGAGYTF. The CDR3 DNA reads TGTGCCAGCAGGAAGGGGGCCGGCTACACCTTC.

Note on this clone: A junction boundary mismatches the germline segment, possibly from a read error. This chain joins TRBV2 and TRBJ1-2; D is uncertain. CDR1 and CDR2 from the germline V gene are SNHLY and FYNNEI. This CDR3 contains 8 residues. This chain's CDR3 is CASSDSVF. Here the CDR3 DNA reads TGTGCCAGCAGTGACTCCGTTTTC.

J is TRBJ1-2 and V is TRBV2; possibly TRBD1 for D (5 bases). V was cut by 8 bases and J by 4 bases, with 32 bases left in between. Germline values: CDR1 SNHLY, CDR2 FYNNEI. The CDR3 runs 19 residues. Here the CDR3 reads CASEGGKQAAYGPTYGYTF. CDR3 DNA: TGTGCCAGCGAGGGAGGGAAACAGGCGGCGTACGGACCAACCTATGGCTACACCTTC.

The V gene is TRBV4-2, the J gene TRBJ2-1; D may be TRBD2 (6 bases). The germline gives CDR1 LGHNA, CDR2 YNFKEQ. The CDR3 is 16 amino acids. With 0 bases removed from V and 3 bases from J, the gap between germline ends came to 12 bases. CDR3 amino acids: CASSQDAGLLYNEQFF. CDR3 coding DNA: TGTGCCAGCAGCCAAGATGCAGGACTACTCTACAATGAGCAGTTCTTC.